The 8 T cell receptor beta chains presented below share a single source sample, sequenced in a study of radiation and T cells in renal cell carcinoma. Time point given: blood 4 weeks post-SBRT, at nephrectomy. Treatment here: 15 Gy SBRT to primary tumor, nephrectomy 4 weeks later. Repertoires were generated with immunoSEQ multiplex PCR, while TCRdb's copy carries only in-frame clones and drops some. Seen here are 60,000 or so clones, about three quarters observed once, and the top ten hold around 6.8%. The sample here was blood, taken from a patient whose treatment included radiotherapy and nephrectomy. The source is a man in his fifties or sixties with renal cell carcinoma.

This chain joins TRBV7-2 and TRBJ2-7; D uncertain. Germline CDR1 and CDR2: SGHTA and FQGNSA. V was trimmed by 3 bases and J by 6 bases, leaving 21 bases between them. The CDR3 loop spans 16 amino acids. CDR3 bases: TGTGCCAGCAGCTTCGAGTCGGTTCCCGCTACGTTCGAGCAGTACTTC. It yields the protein CASSFESVPATFEQYF.

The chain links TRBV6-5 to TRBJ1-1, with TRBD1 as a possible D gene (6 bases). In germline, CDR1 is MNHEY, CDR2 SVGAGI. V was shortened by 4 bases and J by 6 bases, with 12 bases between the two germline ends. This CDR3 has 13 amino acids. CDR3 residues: CASSSDRVAEAFF. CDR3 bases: TGTGCCAGCAGTTCGGACAGAGTCGCTGAAGCTTTCTTT.

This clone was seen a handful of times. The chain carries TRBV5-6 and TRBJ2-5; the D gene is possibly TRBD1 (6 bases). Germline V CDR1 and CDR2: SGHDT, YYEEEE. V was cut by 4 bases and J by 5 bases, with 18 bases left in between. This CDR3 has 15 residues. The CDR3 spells CASSLYTTGLETQYF. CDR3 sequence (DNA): TGTGCCAGCAGCCTATATACCACAGGGTTGGAGACCCAGTACTTC.

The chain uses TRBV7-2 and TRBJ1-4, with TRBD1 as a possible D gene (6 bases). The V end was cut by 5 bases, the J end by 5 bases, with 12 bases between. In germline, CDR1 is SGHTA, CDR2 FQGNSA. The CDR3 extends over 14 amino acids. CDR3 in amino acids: CASSLQQGNEKLFF. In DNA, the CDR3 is TGTGCCAGCAGCCTCCAACAGGGAAATGAAAAACTGTTTTTT.

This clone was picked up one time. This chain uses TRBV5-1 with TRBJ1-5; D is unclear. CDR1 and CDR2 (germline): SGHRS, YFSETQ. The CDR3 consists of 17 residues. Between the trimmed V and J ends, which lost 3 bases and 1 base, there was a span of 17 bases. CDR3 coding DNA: TGCGCCAGCAGCTCGAACCCTCTAGCGGGGAGCAATCAGCCCCAGCATTTT. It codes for CASSSNPLAGSNQPQHF.

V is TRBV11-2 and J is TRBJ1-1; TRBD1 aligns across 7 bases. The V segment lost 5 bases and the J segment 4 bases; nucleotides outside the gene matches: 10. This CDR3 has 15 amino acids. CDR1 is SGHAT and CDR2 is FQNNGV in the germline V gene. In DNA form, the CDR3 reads TGTGCCAGCAGCCACCTGTACAGGGGTTTCACTGAAGCTTTCTTT. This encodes CASSHLYRGFTEAFF.

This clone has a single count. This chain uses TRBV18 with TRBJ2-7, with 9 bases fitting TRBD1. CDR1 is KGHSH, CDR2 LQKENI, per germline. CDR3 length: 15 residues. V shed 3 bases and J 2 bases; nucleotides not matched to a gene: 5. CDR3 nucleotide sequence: TGTGCCAGCTCACCCCCGGGACAGGGTGCCTACGAGCAGTACTTC. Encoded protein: CASSPPGQGAYEQYF.

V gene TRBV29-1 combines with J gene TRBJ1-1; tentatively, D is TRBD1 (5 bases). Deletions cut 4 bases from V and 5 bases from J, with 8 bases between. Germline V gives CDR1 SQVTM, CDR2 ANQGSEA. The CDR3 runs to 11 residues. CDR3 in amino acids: CSVGWGTEAFF. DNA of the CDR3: TGCAGCGTTGGATGGGGGACTGAAGCTTTCTTT.